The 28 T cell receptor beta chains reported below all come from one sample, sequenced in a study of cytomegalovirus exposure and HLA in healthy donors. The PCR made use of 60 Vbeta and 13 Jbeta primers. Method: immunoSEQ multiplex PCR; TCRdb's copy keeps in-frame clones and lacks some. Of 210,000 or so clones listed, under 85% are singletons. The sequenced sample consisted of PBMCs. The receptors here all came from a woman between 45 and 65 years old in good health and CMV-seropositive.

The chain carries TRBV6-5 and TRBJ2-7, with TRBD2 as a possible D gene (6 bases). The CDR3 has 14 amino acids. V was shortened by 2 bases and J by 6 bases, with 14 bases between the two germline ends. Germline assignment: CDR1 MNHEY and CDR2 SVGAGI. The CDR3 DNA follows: TGTGCCAGCAGTTACCGTTTCGGGGGAGGCGAGCAGTACTTC. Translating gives CASSYRFGGGEQYF.

CDR3 region: CASSPTRVRGGAWNEQFF. The DNA of the CDR3 is TGTGCCAGCAGCCCCACTAGGGTGCGCGGGGGGGCGTGGAATGAGCAGTTCTTC. This sequence joins TRBV9 and TRBJ2-1, with 9 positions matching TRBD2. Trimming at V came to 4 bases and at J to 7 bases, leaving 18 bases not matched to a gene. Germline V gives CDR1 SGDLS, CDR2 YYNGEE. The CDR3 length is 18 residues. Together with reference TRBV9 and TRBJ2-1, the CDR3 gives the full variable domain: DSGVTQTPKHLITATGQRVTLRCSPRSGDLSVYWYQQSLDQGLQFLIQYYNGEERAKGNILERFSAQQFPDLHSELNLSSLELGDSALYFCASSPTRVRGGAWNEQFFGPGTRLTVL.

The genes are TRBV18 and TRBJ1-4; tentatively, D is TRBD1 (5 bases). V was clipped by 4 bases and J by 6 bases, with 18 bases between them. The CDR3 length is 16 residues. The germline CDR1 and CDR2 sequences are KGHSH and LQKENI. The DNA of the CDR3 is TGTGCCAGCTCACGTGTACAACCAGGGATCTATGAAAAACTGTTTTTT. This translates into CASSRVQPGIYEKLFF.

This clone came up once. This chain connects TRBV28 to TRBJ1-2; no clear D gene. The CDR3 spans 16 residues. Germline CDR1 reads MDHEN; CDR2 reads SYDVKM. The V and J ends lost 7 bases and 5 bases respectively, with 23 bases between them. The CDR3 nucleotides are TGTGCCAGCAATACAAGGAGCCGGGGTTCACTATATGGCTACACCTTC. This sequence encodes CASNTRSRGSLYGYTF.

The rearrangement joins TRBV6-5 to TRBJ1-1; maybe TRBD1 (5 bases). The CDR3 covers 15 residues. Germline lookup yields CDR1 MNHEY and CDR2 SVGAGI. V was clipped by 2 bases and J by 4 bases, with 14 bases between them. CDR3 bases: TGTGCCAGCAGTTACGAGACAGTACGACGCACTGAAGCTTTCTTT. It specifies CASSYETVRRTEAFF.

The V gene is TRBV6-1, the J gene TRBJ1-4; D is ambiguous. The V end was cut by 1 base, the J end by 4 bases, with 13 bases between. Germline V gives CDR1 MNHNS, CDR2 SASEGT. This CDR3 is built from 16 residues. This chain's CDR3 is CASSEGRMAGNEKLFF. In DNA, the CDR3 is TGTGCCAGCAGTGAAGGACGGATGGCGGGTAATGAAAAACTGTTTTTT.

The CDR3 region has the DNA TGTGCCAGCAGCCTGGGACCGGGGGGCACAGATACGCAGTATTTT. Its protein product is CASSLGPGGTDTQYF. This chain uses TRBV11-3 with TRBJ2-3; D is possibly TRBD2 (6 bases). CDR3 length: 15 residues. Trimming removed 5 bases at V and 1 base at J, with 13 bases between. Germline CDR1 and CDR2: SGHNT and YENEEA.

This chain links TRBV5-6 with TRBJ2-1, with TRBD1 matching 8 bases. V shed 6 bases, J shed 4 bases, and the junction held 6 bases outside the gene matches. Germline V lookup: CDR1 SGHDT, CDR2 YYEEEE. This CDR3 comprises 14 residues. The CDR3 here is CASKLDRAYNEQFF. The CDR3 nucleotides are TGTGCCAGCAAACTGGACAGGGCGTACAATGAGCAGTTCTTC. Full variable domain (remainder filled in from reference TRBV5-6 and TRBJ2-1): DAGVTQSPTHLIKTRGQQVTLRCSPKSGHDTVSWYQQALGQGPQFIFQYYEEEERQRGNFPDRFSGHQFPNYSSELNVNALLLGDSALYLCASKLDRAYNEQFFGPGTRLTVL.

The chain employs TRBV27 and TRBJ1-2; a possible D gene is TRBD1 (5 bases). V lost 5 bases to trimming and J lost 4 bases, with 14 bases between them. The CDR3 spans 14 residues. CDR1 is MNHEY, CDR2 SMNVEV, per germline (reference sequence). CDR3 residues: CASSLGASTYGYTF. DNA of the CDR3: TGTGCCAGCAGTCTTGGGGCCTCGACCTATGGCTACACCTTC.

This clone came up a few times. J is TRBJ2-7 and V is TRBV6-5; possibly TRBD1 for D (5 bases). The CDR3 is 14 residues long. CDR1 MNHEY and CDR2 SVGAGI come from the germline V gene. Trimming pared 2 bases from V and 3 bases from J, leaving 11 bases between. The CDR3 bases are TGTGCCAGCAGTTACCAGGGCCAAGGCTACGAGCAGTACTTC. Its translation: CASSYQGQGYEQYF.

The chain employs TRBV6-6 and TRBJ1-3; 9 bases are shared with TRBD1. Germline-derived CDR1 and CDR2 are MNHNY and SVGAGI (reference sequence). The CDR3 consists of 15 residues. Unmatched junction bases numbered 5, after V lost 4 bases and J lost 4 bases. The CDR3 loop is CASSSGTGIGNTIYF. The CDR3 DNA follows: TGTGCCAGCAGTTCCGGGACAGGGATCGGAAACACCATATATTTT.

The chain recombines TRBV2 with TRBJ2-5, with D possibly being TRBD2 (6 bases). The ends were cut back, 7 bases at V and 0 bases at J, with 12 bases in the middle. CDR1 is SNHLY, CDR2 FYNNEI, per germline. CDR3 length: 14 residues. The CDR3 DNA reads TGTGCCAGCAATAAACGGGGGAACCAAGAGACCCAGTACTTC. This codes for CASNKRGNQETQYF.

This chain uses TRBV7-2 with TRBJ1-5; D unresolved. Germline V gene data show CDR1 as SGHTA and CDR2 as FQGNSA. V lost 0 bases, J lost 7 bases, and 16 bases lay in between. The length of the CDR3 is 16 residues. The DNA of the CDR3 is TGTGCCAGCAGCTTAGCGTCTCGGGTGGTTGGGCAGCCCCAGCATTTT. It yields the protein CASSLASRVVGQPQHF.

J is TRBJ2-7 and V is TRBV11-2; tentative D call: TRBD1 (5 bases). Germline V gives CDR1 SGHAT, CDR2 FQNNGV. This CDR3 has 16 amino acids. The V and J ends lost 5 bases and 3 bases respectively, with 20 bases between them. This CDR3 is CASSRTWAGKDYEQYF. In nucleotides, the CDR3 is TGTGCCAGCAGCCGAACTTGGGCAGGGAAGGACTACGAGCAGTACTTC.

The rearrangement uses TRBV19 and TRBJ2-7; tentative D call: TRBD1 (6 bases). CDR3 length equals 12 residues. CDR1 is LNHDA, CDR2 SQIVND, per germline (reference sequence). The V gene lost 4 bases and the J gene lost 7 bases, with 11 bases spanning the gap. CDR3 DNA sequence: TGTGCCAGTAGTAACAGGGAACGGGAGCAGTACTTC. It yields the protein CASSNREREQYF.

This chain's CDR3 is CASSTTRDSLNTEAFF. The CDR3 DNA sequence: TGTGCCAGCAGCACGACCCGGGACAGCTTGAACACTGAAGCTTTCTTT. The J gene is TRBJ1-1, the V gene TRBV9; 7 nucleotides align to TRBD1. J was trimmed by 0 bases and V by 4 bases; bases with no gene match: 9. The CDR3 consists of 16 residues. CDR1 and CDR2 (germline): SGDLS, YYNGEE. The variable domain in full, completed from reference TRBV9 and TRBJ1-1, reads DSGVTQTPKHLITATGQRVTLRCSPRSGDLSVYWYQQSLDQGLQFLIQYYNGEERAKGNILERFSAQQFPDLHSELNLSSLELGDSALYFCASSTTRDSLNTEAFFGQGTRLTVV.

CDR3 residues: CASSFNPSSYNSPLHF. The CDR3 bases are TGTGCCAGCAGTTTTAATCCCAGCTCCTATAATTCACCCCTCCACTTT. The chain joins TRBV27 to TRBJ1-6; D unresolved. V was trimmed by 3 bases and J by 0 bases, leaving 9 bases between them. The CDR3 is made up of 16 amino acids. Germline lookup yields CDR1 MNHEY and CDR2 SMNVEV (reference sequence).

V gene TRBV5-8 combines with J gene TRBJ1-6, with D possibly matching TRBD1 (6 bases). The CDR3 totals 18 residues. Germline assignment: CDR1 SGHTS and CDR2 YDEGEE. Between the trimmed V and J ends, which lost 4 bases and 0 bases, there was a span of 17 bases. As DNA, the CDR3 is TGTGCCAGCAGCCCCTATGGGGGCAGGGCCTCCTATAATTCACCCCTCCACTTT. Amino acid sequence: CASSPYGGRASYNSPLHF.

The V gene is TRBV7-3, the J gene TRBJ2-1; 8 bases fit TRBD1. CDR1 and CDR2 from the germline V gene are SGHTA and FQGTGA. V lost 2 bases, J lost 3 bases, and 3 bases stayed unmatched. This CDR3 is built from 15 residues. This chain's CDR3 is CASSLQGQVYNEQFF. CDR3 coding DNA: TGTGCCAGCAGCTTACAGGGACAGGTCTACAATGAGCAGTTCTTC.

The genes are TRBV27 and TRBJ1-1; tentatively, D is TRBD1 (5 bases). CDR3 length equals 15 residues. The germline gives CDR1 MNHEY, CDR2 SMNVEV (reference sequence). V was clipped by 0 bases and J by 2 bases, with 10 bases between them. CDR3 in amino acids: CASSLSRALNTEAFF. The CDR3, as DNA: TGTGCCAGCAGTTTATCCAGGGCCTTAAACACTGAAGCTTTCTTT.

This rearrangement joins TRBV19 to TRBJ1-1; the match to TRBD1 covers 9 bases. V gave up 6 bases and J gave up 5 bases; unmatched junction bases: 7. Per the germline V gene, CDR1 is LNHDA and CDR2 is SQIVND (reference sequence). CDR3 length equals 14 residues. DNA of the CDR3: TGTGCCAGTAGCCCACAGGGGGCTTGGACTGAAGCTTTCTTT. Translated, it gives CASSPQGAWTEAFF.

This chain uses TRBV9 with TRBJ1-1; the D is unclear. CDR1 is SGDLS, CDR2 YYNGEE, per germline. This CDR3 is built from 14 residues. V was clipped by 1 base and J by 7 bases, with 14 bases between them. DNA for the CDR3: TGTGCCAGCAGCGTAAATTCGGTGAGGGATGAAGCTTTCTTT. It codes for CASSVNSVRDEAFF.

In DNA form, the CDR3 reads TGTGCCAGCAGTGACCCTCCAACTAATGAAAAACTGTTTTTT. Protein sequence: CASSDPPTNEKLFF. The V gene is TRBV6-1, the J gene TRBJ1-4; D is unresolved. Germline V gives CDR1 MNHNS, CDR2 SASEGT. V was pared by 3 bases and J by 0 bases, with 5 bases between. This CDR3 has 14 residues.

Here the CDR3 reads CASSSPRGRGDEKLFF. DNA of the CDR3: TGTGCCAGCAGTTCGCCGAGGGGCAGGGGAGATGAAAAACTGTTTTTT. V gene TRBV6-9 combines with J gene TRBJ1-4; D possibly corresponds to TRBD1 (6 bases). The CDR3 is 16 amino acids. The V and J ends lost 4 bases and 6 bases respectively, with 18 bases between them. Germline values: CDR1 MNHGY, CDR2 SVAAGI.

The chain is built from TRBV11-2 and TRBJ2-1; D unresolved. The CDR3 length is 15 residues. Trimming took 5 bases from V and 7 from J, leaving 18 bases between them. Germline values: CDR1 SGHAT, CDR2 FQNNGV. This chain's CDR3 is CASSQVASLSNEQFF. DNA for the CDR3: TGTGCCAGCAGCCAGGTGGCCAGCTTGTCAAATGAGCAGTTCTTC.

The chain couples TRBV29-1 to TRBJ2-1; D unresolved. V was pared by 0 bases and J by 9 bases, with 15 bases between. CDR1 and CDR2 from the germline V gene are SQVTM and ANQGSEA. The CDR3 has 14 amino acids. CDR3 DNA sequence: TGCAGCGTTGAAGAGTCTTCTTTTGTCGGTGAGCAGTTCTTC. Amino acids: CSVEESSFVGEQFF.

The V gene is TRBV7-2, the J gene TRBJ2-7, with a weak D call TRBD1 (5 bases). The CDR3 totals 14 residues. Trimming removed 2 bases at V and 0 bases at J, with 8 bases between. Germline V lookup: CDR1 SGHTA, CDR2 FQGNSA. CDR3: CASSLRTPSYEQYF. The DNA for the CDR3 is TGTGCCAGCAGCTTACGGACACCCTCCTACGAGCAGTACTTC.

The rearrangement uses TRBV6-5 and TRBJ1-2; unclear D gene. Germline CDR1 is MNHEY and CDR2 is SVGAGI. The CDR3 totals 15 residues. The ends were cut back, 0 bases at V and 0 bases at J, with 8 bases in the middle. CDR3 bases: TGTGCCAGCAGTTACTCCCCAGGCACTAACTATGGCTACACCTTC. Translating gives CASSYSPGTNYGYTF.